Each of the 13 T cell receptor beta chains below was sequenced from the same sample in a study of blood T cell repertoires in COVID-19. Assay used: immunoSEQ multiplex PCR; TCRdb lists only in-frame clones, some missing. Among a few hundred thousand clones, approximately 78% were seen once, and the ten largest hold over 4%. The sample consisted of PBMCs or T cells enriched from blood (not recorded which). Receptors were obtained from a man between 35 and 55 years old who had been exposed to COVID-19.

The chain recombines TRBV30 with TRBJ1-1; D gene ambiguous. The CDR3 contains 12 residues. Germline V gene lookup returns CDR1 GTSNPN and CDR2 SVGIG (reference sequence). The V and J ends lost 0 bases and 9 bases respectively, with 11 bases between them. For the CDR3, the DNA is TGTGCCTGGAGTGTACCAGGCAGTAAAGCTTTCTTT. Residues: CAWSVPGSKAFF.

V gene TRBV6-5 combines with J gene TRBJ1-5; D unclear. Germline values: CDR1 MNHEY, CDR2 SVGAGI. The CDR3 is 14 residues long. V lost 7 bases to trimming and J lost 7 bases, with 17 bases between them. The CDR3 region is CASTNAAGFQPQHF. CDR3 DNA sequence: TGTGCCAGCACAAATGCTGCCGGTTTCCAGCCCCAGCATTTT.

V gene TRBV5-4 combines with J gene TRBJ1-6, with D tentatively TRBD1 (5 bases). V gave up 4 bases and J gave up 10 bases, with 12 bases separating them. The CDR3 sequence is 13 residues long. The germline V gene has CDR1 SGHNT and CDR2 YYREEE (reference sequence). The CDR3 region is CASSPGGPSPLHF. CDR3 DNA: TGTGCCAGCAGCCCCGGGGGTCCGTCACCCCTCCACTTT.

V usage is TRBV4-2 and J usage is TRBJ2-1, with 15 bases aligning to TRBD2. Germline CDR1 and CDR2: LGHNA and YNFKEQ. This CDR3 is built from 19 residues. The trim removed 5 bases at V and 2 bases at J, leaving 10 bases unmatched. The CDR3 reads CASSALGLAGGGAYNEQFF. CDR3 coding DNA: TGTGCCAGCAGCGCCCTTGGACTAGCGGGAGGGGGTGCCTACAATGAGCAGTTCTTC.

The chain recombines TRBV5-1 with TRBJ1-1; 7 bases agree with TRBD1. The CDR3 length is 14 residues. In germline, CDR1 is SGHRS, CDR2 YFSETQ. Losses at the gene ends were 7 bases for V and 1 base for J; bases not matched to a gene: 7. CDR3 sequence reads: CASETGDPNTEAFF. For the CDR3, the DNA is TGCGCCAGCGAAACAGGGGATCCGAACACTGAAGCTTTCTTT.

This chain uses TRBV21-1 with TRBJ1-1; the listed D gene, TRBD1, was not tested against the DNA. TRBV21-1 is listed as a pseudogene. This CDR3 comprises 12 residues. CDR3 nucleotide sequence: TGTGCCAGCAAAGGACAGGACACCGAAGCTTTCTTT. It translates to CASKGQDTEAFF.

CDR3 sequence (DNA): TGTGCCAGCAGTGGCGGGCGTAAAGAGACCCAGTACTTC. Protein: CASSGGRKETQYF. The genes are TRBV2 and TRBJ2-5; a weak D match, TRBD2 (5 bases). V lost 4 bases and J lost 3, with 9 bases in between. The CDR3 sequence is 13 residues long. Looked up from germline, CDR1 is SNHLY and CDR2 is FYNNEI.

This chain joins TRBV9 and TRBJ1-6; TRBD1 aligns across 8 bases. The CDR3 contains 15 residues. Per the germline V gene, CDR1 is SGDLS and CDR2 is YYNGEE. Trimming cost V 3 bases and J 8 bases; bases outside gene matches: 7. In DNA form, the CDR3 reads TGTGCCAGCAGCGCCGGACAGGGTCCGGATTCACCCCTCCACTTT. It codes for CASSAGQGPDSPLHF. Using reference TRBV9 and TRBJ1-6 for the parts outside the CDR3, the full variable domain is DSGVTQTPKHLITATGQRVTLRCSPRSGDLSVYWYQQSLDQGLQFLIQYYNGEERAKGNILERFSAQQFPDLHSELNLSSLELGDSALYFCASSAGQGPDSPLHFGNGTRLTVT.

The chain employs TRBV2 and TRBJ1-1; maybe TRBD1 (5 bases). V shed 11 bases and J shed 2 bases, with 12 bases lying between them. The length of the CDR3 is 12 residues. The germline V gene encodes CDR1 SNHLY and CDR2 FYNNEI. For the CDR3, the DNA is TGTGCCTCCTTTGGGACTAACACTGAAGCTTTCTTT. Protein: CASFGTNTEAFF.

The chain carries TRBV2 and TRBJ2-5, with TRBD2 matching over 10 bases. Trimming took 7 bases from V and 4 from J; bases not matched to a gene: 6. The CDR3 has 14 residues. Germline lookup yields CDR1 SNHLY and CDR2 FYNNEI. CDR3 coding DNA: TGTGCCAGCAAAGAAAGACTAGCGGGAGAGACCCAGTACTTC. Translating it yields CASKERLAGETQYF. Combining the CDR3 with reference TRBV2 and TRBJ2-5 gives the whole variable domain EPEVTQTPSHQVTQMGQEVILRCVPISNHLYFYWYRQILGQKVEFLVSFYNNEISEKSEIFDDQFSVERPDGSNFTLKIRSTKLEDSAMYFCASKERLAGETQYFGPGTRLLVL.

V usage is TRBV11-3 and J usage is TRBJ2-7; D possibly corresponds to TRBD1 (5 bases). With 0 bases removed from V and 5 bases from J, the gap between germline ends came to 11 bases. The CDR3 spans 14 residues. The germline V gene has CDR1 SGHNT and CDR2 YENEEA. The CDR3 nucleotides read TGTGCCAGCAGCTTAGATCCCACAGGTAACGAGCAGTACTTC. This sequence encodes CASSLDPTGNEQYF.

The V call is TRBV4-1, the J call TRBJ2-7; the D is unclear. V lost 0 bases and J 3 bases, leaving 3 bases between the germline ends. The germline CDR1 and CDR2 sequences are MGHRA and YSYEKL. This CDR3 contains 12 residues. CDR3 sequence reads: CASSQDNYEQYF. The CDR3 region has the DNA TGCGCCAGCAGCCAAGACAACTACGAGCAGTACTTC.

CDR3 nucleotides: TGTGCCAGCAGCTTGGAAACCCCAGGAGAGACCCAGTACTTC. Protein product: CASSLETPGETQYF. The chain uses TRBV5-4 and TRBJ2-5; no definite D call. The V and J ends lost 0 bases and 4 bases respectively, with 10 bases between them. The CDR3 length is 14 residues. CDR1 is SGHNT, CDR2 YYREEE, per germline (reference sequence).